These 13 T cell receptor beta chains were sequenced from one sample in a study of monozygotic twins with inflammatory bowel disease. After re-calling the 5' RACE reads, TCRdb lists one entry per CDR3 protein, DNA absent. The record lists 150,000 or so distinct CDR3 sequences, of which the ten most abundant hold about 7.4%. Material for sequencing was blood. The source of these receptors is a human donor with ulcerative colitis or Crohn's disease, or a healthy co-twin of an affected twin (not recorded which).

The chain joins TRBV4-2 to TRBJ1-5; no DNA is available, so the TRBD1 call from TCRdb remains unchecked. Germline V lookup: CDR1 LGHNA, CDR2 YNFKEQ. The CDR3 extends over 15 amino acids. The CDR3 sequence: CASSQGIGINQPQHF.

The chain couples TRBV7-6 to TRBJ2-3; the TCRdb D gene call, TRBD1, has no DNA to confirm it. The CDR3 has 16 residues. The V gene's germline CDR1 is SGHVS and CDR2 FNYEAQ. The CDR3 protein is CASSLPRGGYTDTQYF.

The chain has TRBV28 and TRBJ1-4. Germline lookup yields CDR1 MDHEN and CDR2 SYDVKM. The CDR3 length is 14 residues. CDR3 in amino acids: CASTFGATNEKLFF.

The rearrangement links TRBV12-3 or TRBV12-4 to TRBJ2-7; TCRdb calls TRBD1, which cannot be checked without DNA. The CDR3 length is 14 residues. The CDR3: CASSPTGTAYEQYF.

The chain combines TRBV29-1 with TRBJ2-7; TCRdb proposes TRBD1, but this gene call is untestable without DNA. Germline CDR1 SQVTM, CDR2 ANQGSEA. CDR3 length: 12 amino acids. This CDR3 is CSVGDSSYEQYF.

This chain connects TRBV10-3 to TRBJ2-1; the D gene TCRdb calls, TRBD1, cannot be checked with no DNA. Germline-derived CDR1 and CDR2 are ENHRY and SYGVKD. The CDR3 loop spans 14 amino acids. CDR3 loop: CATGSGTEGNEQFF.

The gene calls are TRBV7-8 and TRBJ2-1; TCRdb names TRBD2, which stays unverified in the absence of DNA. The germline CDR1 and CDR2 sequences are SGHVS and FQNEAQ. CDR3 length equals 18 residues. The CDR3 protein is CASSSRLVAVPPADEQFF.

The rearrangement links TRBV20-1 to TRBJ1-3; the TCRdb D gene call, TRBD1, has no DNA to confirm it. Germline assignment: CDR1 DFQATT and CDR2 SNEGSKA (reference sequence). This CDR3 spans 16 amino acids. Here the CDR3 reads CSARDTGTGSGNTIYF.

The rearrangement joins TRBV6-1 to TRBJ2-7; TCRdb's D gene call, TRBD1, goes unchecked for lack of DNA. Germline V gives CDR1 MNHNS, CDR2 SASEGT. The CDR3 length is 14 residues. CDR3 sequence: CASISNLQGGEQYF.

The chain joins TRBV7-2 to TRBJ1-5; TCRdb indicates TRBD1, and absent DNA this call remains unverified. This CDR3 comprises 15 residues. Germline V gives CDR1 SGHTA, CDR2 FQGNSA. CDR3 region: CASSLGRGGDQPQHF.

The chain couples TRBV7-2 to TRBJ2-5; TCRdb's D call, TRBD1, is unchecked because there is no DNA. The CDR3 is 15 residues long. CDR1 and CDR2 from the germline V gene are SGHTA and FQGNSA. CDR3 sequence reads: CASSQGGSWAETQYF.

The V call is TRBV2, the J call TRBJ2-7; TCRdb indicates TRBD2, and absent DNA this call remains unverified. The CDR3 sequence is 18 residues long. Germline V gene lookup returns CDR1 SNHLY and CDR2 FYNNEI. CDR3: CASSDAGTSGEYPYEQYF.

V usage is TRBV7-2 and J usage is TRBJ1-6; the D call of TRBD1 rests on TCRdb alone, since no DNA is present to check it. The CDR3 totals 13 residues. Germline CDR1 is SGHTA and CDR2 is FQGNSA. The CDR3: CASSSQAGSPLHF.